These 9 T cell receptor beta chains came from one sample sequenced in a study of T cell responses to AZD1222 COVID-19 vaccine. TCRdb's table, derived via immunoSEQ multiplex PCR, lists solely in-frame clones and lacks some. The table records fewer than 150,000 clones, over 75% of them present only once. The input for sequencing was peripheral blood, taken on day 0 of AZD1222 vaccination. The receptors were sampled from an adult in good health.

The rearrangement links TRBV11-2 to TRBJ1-2, with TRBD1 matching over 8 bases. The CDR3 extends over 15 amino acids. The V and J ends lost 4 bases and 8 bases, in that order; junction bases with no gene match: 12. In germline, CDR1 is SGHAT, CDR2 FQNNGV. The CDR3 DNA follows: TGTGCCAGCAGCTCGACAAGACAGGGGTTGAAGGGCTACACCTTC. Its translation is CASSSTRQGLKGYTF.

This chain connects TRBV4-2 to TRBJ2-3; tentatively, D is TRBD1 or TRBD2 (7 bases each). CDR3 size: 17 residues. Germline V gene sequence: CDR1 LGHNA, CDR2 YNFKEQ. V lost 4 bases to trimming and J lost 4 bases, with 21 bases between them. CDR3 amino acids: CASSRQGGSGNPDTQYF. For the CDR3, the DNA is TGTGCCAGCAGCCGCCAGGGGGGGAGCGGGAACCCAGATACGCAGTATTTT.

This rearrangement joins TRBV2 to TRBJ2-1, with D possibly being TRBD2 (5 bases). Between the trimmed V and J ends, which lost 3 bases and 7 bases, there was a span of 13 bases. Germline lookup yields CDR1 SNHLY and CDR2 FYNNEI. The CDR3 sequence is 14 residues long. CDR3 loop: CASSEDSSSNEQFF. CDR3 DNA sequence: TGTGCCAGCAGTGAGGACTCCAGCTCTAATGAGCAGTTCTTC.

The V and J genes are TRBV9 and TRBJ1-6; the D gene is possibly TRBD1 (6 bases). Germline V gene lookup returns CDR1 SGDLS and CDR2 YYNGEE. V was clipped by 0 bases and J by 7 bases, with 11 bases between them. The CDR3 has 15 residues. CDR3 region: CASSVGGTGNSPLHF. The DNA for the CDR3 is TGTGCCAGCAGCGTAGGAGGAACAGGGAATTCACCCCTCCACTTT. The entire variable domain, with the rest obtained from reference TRBV9 and TRBJ1-6, is as follows: DSGVTQTPKHLITATGQRVTLRCSPRSGDLSVYWYQQSLDQGLQFLIQYYNGEERAKGNILERFSAQQFPDLHSELNLSSLELGDSALYFCASSVGGTGNSPLHFGNGTRLTVT.

This clone has a handful of counts. J is TRBJ2-2 and V is TRBV7-8, with D perhaps being TRBD1 or TRBD2 (5 bases each). This CDR3 comprises 17 residues. Germline loops: CDR1 SGHVS, CDR2 FQNEAQ. Trimming shortened V by 0 bases and J by 3 bases, and 14 bases separated the two germline ends. The CDR3 DNA reads as TGTGCCAGCAGCTTAGCGCTTTTTGGGGGAGACACCGGGGAGCTGTTTTTT. It specifies CASSLALFGGDTGELFF.

The chain couples TRBV28 to TRBJ1-2; the D is unclear. The V gene lost 4 bases and the J gene lost 2 bases, with 23 bases spanning the gap. The CDR3 totals 18 residues. The germline V gene encodes CDR1 MDHEN and CDR2 SYDVKM. The CDR3 sequence is CASSSSSPSLGRNYGYTF. The CDR3 DNA reads TGTGCCAGCAGTTCTTCCTCCCCCAGTCTGGGTAGAAACTATGGCTACACCTTC.

V gene TRBV9 combines with J gene TRBJ1-5; 9 nucleotides agree with TRBD1. Germline V CDR1 and CDR2: SGDLS, YYNGEE. This CDR3 comprises 15 residues. V lost 0 bases to trimming and J lost 7 bases; unmatched junction nucleotides: 5. CDR3 residues: CASSVDGQGPQPQHF. CDR3 DNA: TGTGCCAGCAGCGTAGACGGACAGGGGCCACAGCCCCAGCATTTT.

J is TRBJ2-3 and V is TRBV5-1, with D tentatively TRBD2 (5 bases). Germline V gene data show CDR1 as SGHRS and CDR2 as YFSETQ. This CDR3 comprises 15 residues. V dropped 0 bases and J dropped 4 bases, with 12 bases sitting between them. The CDR3 DNA follows: TGCGCCAGCAGCTTGGGGACTCACGACGCAGATACGCAGTATTTT. Translation: CASSLGTHDADTQYF.

This clone was seen a handful of times. At one end, the junction sequence differs from germline, possibly due to a read error. The rearrangement links TRBV5-1 to TRBJ1-1; D is perhaps TRBD1 (5 bases). Germline values: CDR1 SGHRS, CDR2 YFSETQ. This CDR3 contains 14 residues. CDR3 in amino acids: CASTLAGSGTEAFF. The DNA of the CDR3 is TGCGCCAGCACCTTGGCAGGGTCGGGGACTGAAGCTTTCTTT.